Listed below are T cell receptor beta chains from one sample, sequenced in a study of vaccination effects on CD4 cells after COVID-19. No antigen has been assigned to these receptors. Here immunoSEQ multiplex PCR was the method, and the copy in TCRdb shows in-frame clones only, minus some. The table records tens of thousands of clones, roughly 66% of them present only once. The sample here was CD4+ T cells from PBMCs cultured with HCoV-OC43 spike peptides, taken before COVID-19 vaccination. These receptors were obtained from a human donor who received a COVID-19 vaccine. CDR3s include the opening cysteine and the closing phenylalanine or tryptophan. Fields, in order: J gene, V gene, clone size, D gene, CDR3 DNA, CDR3 protein. A D gene is named only where the DNA matches it firmly. Size tells how often a clone was seen (once, few, many) or the class of an expanded clone, and some rows leave it out.

>TRBJ2-5|TRBV25-1|-|-
TGTGCCAGCAGTGACCCGCGCCAAGAGACCCAGTACTTC
CASSDPRQETQYF
>TRBJ2-1|TRBV5-1|-|-
TGCGCCAGCAGCAAGGACCACAATGAGCAGTTCTTC
CASSKDHNEQFF
>TRBJ2-3|TRBV4-1|few|-
TGCGCCAGCAGCCAAGGTCCAATCACAGATACGCAGTATTTT
CASSQGPITDTQYF
>TRBJ2-1|TRBV5-1|-|TRBD2
TGCGCCAGCAGCTTACAGACTAGCGGGATATACAATGAGCAGTTCTTC
CASSLQTSGIYNEQFF
>TRBJ1-3|TRBV19|-|TRBD1
TGTGCCAGTAGGCAGGGGGATTCTTCTGGAAACACCATATATTTT
CASRQGDSSGNTIYF
>TRBJ2-4|TRBV2|-|TRBD2
TGTGCCAGCAGTGACGGGTGGACTAGCGCAGCCAAAAACATTCAGTACTTC
CASSDGWTSAAKNIQYF
>TRBJ2-1|TRBV10-2|-|-
TGCGCCAGCAGTGAGTCGAAACCCCTCGTCAGGGACAATGAGCAGTTCTTC
CASSESKPLVRDNEQFF
>TRBJ1-5|TRBV4-1|-|-
TGCGCCAGCAGCCAAGCCTCCAGGGGCGGCTCTCGCAATCAGCCCCAGCATTTT
CASSQASRGGSRNQPQHF
>TRBJ1-4|TRBV18|-|-
TGTGCCAGCTCACCAGCTGGAGAAAAACTGTTTTTT
CASSPAGEKLFF
>TRBJ2-7|TRBV27|-|-
TGTGCCGTTAGGGACCTCTTGGGCACCTACGAGCAGTACTTC
CAVRDLLGTYEQYF
>TRBJ2-5|TRBV12-3/TRBV12-4|-|-
TGTGCCAGCAGTTTCGTGGGACCGGAGACCCAGTACTTC
CASSFVGPETQYF
>TRBJ1-6|TRBV19|-|TRBD1
TGTGCCAGTTCGGGGGACAGGGCTTCACCCCTCCACTTT
CASSGDRASPLHF
>TRBJ2-5|TRBV5-1|-|-
TGCGCCAGCAGCTCGGGAAGCCAACACCAAGAGACCCAGTACTTC
CASSSGSQHQETQYF
>TRBJ1-4|TRBV5-1|few|TRBD1
TGCGCCAGCAGCAGGGACAGCCGAGGGGTAATAAACGAAAAACTGTTTTTT
CASSRDSRGVINEKLFF
>TRBJ2-5|TRBV25-1|-|-
TGTGCCAGCAGTGACCTGCACCGAGACGAGGGGATAGAGACCCAGTACTTC
CASSDLHRDEGIETQYF
>TRBJ2-3|TRBV3-1/TRBV3-2|-|-
TGTGCCAGCAGCCAAGAAAAGGCCACAGATACGCAGTATTTT
CASSQEKATDTQYF
>TRBJ2-1|TRBV5-4|-|-
TGTGCCAGCAGCTTGGTATCTGGTGGTGCGCAGTTCTTC
CASSLVSGGAQFF
>TRBJ2-3|TRBV29-1|-|TRBD2
TGCAGCGTTGGTGGACTAGCGCAAAAAAGCTCTAGCACAGATACGCAGTATTTT
CSVGGLAQKSSSTDTQYF
>TRBJ2-5|TRBV19|few|-
TGTGCCAGTAGTATCTTGGCGGAGGGGGAGACCCAGTACTTC
CASSILAEGETQYF
>TRBJ2-7|TRBV3-1/TRBV3-2|few|TRBD1
TGTGCCAGCAGCCCGACAACAGGGGTATACGAGCAGTACTTC
CASSPTTGVYEQYF
>TRBJ1-4|TRBV18|-|-
TGTGCCAGCTCACGGGGGGCTAATGAAAAACTGTTTTTT
CASSRGANEKLFF
>TRBJ2-1|TRBV11-3|once|-
TGTGCCAGCAGCTTCAACCAGGGGGGGTACAATGAGCAGTTCTTC
CASSFNQGGYNEQFF
>TRBJ2-3|TRBV5-6|once|-
TGTGCCAGCAGTAATGCAGGGGGGCGTTCGGATACGCAGTATTTT
CASSNAGGRSDTQYF
>TRBJ2-1|TRBV19|-|TRBD2
TGTGCCAGTTCCGAGCGGGACGCAACCTACAATGAGCAGTTCTTC
CASSERDATYNEQFF
>TRBJ2-3|TRBV29-1|-|-
TGCAGCGTGGTGTCCAGGAGCACAGATACGCAGTATTTT
CSVVSRSTDTQYF
>TRBJ1-3|TRBV27|-|TRBD1
TGTGCCAGCAGTCCCCTTGGATTGGACAGGGGGTCTGGAAACACCATATATTTT
CASSPLGLDRGSGNTIYF